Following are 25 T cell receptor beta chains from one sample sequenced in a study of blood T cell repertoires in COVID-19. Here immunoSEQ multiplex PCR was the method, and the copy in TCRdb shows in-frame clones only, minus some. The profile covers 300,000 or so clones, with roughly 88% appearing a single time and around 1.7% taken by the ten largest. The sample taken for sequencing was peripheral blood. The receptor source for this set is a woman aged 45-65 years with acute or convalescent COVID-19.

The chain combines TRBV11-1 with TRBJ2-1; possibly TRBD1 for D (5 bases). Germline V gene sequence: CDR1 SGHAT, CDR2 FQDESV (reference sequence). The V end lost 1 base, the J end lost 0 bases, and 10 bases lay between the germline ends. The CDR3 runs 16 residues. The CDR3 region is CASSLGGPSSYNEQFF. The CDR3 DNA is TGTGCCAGCAGCTTAGGGGGCCCGAGCTCCTACAATGAGCAGTTCTTC. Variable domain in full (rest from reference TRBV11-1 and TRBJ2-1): EAEVAQSPRYKITEKSQAVAFWCDPISGHATLYWYRQILGQGPELLVQFQDESVVDDSQLPKDRFSAERLKGVDSTLKIQPAELGDSAMYLCASSLGGPSSYNEQFFGPGTRLTVL.

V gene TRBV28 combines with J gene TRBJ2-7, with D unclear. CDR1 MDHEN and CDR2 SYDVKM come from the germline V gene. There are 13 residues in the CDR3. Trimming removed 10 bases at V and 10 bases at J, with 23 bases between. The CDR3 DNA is TGTGCCACAAACCGCCGACATCTCGGATATCAGTACTTC. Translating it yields CATNRRHLGYQYF.

CDR3 DNA: TGCGCCAGCAGCCAAGACGGACTAGCAACCTACGAGCAGTACTTC. Translating gives CASSQDGLATYEQYF. This chain links TRBV4-1 with TRBJ2-7, with 8 bases lining up with TRBD2. Germline CDR1 MGHRA, CDR2 YSYEKL. V trimming: 0 bases; J trimming: 2 bases; junction bases outside the gene matches: 3. The CDR3 is 15 residues long.

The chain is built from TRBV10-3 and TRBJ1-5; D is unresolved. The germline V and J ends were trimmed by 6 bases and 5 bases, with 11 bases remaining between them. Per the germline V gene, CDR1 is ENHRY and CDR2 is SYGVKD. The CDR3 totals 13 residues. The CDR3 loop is CAISEHLDQPQHF. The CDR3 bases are TGTGCCATCAGCGAACATTTGGATCAGCCCCAGCATTTT.

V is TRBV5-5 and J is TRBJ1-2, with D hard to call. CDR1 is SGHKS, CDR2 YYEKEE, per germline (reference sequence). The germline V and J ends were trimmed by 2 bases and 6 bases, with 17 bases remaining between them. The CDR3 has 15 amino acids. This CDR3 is CASSLTPEGKDGYTF. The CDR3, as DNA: TGTGCCAGCAGCTTAACGCCGGAGGGTAAAGATGGCTACACCTTC.

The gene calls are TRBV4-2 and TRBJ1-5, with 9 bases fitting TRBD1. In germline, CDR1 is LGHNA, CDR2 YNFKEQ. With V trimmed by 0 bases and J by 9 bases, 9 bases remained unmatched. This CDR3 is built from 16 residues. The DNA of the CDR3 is TGTGCCAGCAGCCAAGATCCACAGGGGGCTGGAGGGCCCCAGCATTTT. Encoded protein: CASSQDPQGAGGPQHF.

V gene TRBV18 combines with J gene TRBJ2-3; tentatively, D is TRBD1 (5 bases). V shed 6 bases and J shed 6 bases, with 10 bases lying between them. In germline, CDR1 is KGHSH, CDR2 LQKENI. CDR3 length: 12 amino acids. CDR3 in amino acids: CASSPSGDTQYF. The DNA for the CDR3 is TGTGCCAGCTCCCCCTCAGGGGATACGCAGTATTTT.

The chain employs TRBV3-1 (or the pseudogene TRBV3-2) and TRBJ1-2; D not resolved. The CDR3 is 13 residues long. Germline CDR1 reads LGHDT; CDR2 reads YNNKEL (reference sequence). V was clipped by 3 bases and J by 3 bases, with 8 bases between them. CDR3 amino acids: CASSHVVDYGYTF. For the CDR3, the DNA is TGTGCCAGCAGCCATGTCGTCGACTATGGCTACACCTTC.

The CDR3 sequence: CASSPDSISGNTIYF. As DNA, the CDR3 is TGTGCCAGCTCACCAGACAGCATCTCTGGAAACACCATATATTTT. J is TRBJ1-3 and V is TRBV18; perhaps TRBD1 as D (5 bases). The CDR3 runs 15 residues. Germline V CDR1 and CDR2: KGHSH, LQKENI. The V gene lost 2 bases and the J gene lost 0 bases, with 8 bases spanning the gap.

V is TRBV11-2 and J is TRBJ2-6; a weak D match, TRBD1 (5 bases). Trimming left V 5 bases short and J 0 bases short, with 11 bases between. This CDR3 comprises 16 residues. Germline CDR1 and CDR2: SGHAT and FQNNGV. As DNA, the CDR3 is TGTGCCAGCAGCCCTTGGACACCCTCTGGGGCCAACGTCCTGACTTTC. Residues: CASSPWTPSGANVLTF.

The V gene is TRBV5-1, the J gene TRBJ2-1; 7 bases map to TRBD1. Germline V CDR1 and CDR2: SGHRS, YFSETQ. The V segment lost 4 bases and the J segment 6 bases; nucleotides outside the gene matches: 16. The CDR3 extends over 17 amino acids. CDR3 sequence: CASSPRGQQSTLNEQFF. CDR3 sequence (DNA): TGCGCCAGCAGCCCGAGGGGGCAACAGAGTACTCTCAATGAGCAGTTCTTC.

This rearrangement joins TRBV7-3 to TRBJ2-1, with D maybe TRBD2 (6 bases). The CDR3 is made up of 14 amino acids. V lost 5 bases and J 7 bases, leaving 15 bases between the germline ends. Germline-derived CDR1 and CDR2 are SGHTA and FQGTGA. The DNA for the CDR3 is TGTGCCAGCAGCCGAGGCGGGGCGGGGAATGAGCAGTTCTTC. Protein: CASSRGGAGNEQFF.

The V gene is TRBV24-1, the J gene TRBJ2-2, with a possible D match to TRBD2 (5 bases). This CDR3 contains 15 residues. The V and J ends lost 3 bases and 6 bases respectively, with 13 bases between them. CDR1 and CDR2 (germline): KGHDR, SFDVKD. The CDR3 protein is CATSDEVARAGELFF. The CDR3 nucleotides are TGTGCCACCAGTGATGAGGTAGCGAGAGCCGGGGAGCTGTTTTTT.

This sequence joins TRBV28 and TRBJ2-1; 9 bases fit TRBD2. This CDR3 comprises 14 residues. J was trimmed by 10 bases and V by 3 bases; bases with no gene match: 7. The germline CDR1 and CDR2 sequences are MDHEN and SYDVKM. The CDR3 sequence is CASSFSAGGREQFF. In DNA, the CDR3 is TGTGCCAGCAGTTTTTCAGCGGGAGGTCGAGAGCAGTTCTTC.

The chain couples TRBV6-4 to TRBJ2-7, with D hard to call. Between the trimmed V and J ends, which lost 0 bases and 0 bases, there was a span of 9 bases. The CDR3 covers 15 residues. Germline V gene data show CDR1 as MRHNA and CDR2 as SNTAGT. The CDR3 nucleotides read TGTGCCAGCAGTGACTCGACTCTGATCTCCTACGAGCAGTACTTC. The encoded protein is CASSDSTLISYEQYF.

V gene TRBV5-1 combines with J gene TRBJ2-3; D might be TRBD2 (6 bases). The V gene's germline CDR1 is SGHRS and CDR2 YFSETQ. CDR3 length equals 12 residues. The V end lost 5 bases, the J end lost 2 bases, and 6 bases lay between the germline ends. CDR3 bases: TGCGCCAGCAGGGACTACACAGATACGCAGTATTTT. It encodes CASRDYTDTQYF. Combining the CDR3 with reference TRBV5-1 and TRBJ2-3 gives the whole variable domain KAGVTQTPRYLIKTRGQQVTLSCSPISGHRSVSWYQQTPGQGLQFLFEYFSETQRNKGNFPGRFSGRQFSNSRSEMNVSTLELGDSALYLCASRDYTDTQYFGPGTRLTVL.

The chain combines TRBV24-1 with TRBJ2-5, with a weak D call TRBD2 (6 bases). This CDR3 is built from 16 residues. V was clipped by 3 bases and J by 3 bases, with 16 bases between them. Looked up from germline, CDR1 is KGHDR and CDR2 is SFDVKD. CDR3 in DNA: TGTGCCACCAGTGATCCTGACGGGGGATCGGAAGAGACCCAGTACTTC. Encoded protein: CATSDPDGGSEETQYF.

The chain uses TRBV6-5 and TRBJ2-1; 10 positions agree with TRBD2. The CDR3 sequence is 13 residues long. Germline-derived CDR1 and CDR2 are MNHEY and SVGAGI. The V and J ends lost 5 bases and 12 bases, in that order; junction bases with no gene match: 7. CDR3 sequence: CASSTWTSGTQFF. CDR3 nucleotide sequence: TGTGCCAGCAGTACCTGGACTAGCGGCACGCAGTTCTTC.

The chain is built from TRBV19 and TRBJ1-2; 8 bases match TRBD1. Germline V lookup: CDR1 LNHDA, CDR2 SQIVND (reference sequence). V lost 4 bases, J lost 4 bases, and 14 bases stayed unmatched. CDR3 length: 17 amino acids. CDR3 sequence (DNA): TGTGCCAGTAGTAACCCCTCGACAGGGGAGTTAGGCTATGGCTACACCTTC. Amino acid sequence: CASSNPSTGELGYGYTF. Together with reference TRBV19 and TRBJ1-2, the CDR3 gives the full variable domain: DGGITQSPKYLFRKEGQNVTLSCEQNLNHDAMYWYRQDPGQGLRLIYYSQIVNDFQKGDIAEGYSVSREKKESFPLTVTSAQKNPTAFYLCASSNPSTGELGYGYTFGSGTRLTVV.

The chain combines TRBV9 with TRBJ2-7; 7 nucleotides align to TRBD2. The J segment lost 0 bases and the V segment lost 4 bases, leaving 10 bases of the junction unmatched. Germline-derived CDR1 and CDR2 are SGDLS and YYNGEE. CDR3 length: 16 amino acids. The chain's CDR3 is CASSPGNSGLSYEQYF. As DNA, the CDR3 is TGTGCCAGCAGCCCGGGTAATAGCGGGCTCTCCTACGAGCAGTACTTC.

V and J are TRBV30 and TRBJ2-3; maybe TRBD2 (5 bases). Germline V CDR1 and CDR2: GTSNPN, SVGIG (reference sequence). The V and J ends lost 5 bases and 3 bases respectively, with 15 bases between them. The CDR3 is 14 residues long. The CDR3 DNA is TGTGCCTGGGAAAGAGGGAGTAGTACAGATACGCAGTATTTT. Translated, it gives CAWERGSSTDTQYF.

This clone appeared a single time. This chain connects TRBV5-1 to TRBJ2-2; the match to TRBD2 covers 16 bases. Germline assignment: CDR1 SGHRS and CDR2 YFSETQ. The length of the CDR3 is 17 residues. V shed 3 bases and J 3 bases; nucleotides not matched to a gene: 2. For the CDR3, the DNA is TGCGCCAGCAGCTCCGGGACTAGCGGGAGGGACACCGGGGAGCTGTTTTTT. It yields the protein CASSSGTSGRDTGELFF. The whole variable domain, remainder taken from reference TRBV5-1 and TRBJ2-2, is KAGVTQTPRYLIKTRGQQVTLSCSPISGHRSVSWYQQTPGQGLQFLFEYFSETQRNKGNFPGRFSGRQFSNSRSEMNVSTLELGDSALYLCASSSGTSGRDTGELFFGEGSRLTVL.

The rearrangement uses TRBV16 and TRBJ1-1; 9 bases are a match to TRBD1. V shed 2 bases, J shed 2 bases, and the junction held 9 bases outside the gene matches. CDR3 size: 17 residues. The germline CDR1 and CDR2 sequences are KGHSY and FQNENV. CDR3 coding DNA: TGTGCCAGCAGCCAACGGGACAGGGATGGGGTCAACACTGAAGCTTTCTTT. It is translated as CASSQRDRDGVNTEAFF.

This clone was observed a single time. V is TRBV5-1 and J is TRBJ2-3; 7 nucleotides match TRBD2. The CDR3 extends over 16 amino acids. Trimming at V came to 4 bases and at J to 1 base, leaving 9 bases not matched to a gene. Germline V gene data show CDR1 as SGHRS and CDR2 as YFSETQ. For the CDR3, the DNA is TGCGCCAGCAGCCCCGGGAGACTAGCTGGCACAGATACGCAGTATTTT. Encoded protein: CASSPGRLAGTDTQYF. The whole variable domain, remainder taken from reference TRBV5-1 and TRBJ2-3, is KAGVTQTPRYLIKTRGQQVTLSCSPISGHRSVSWYQQTPGQGLQFLFEYFSETQRNKGNFPGRFSGRQFSNSRSEMNVSTLELGDSALYLCASSPGRLAGTDTQYFGPGTRLTVL.

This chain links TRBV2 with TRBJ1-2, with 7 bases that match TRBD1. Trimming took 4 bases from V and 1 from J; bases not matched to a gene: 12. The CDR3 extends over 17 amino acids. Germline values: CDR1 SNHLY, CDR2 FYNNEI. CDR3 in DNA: TGTGCCAGCAGTGTTGGGACAGACCTCGGCGGTAACTATGGCTACACCTTC. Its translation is CASSVGTDLGGNYGYTF.